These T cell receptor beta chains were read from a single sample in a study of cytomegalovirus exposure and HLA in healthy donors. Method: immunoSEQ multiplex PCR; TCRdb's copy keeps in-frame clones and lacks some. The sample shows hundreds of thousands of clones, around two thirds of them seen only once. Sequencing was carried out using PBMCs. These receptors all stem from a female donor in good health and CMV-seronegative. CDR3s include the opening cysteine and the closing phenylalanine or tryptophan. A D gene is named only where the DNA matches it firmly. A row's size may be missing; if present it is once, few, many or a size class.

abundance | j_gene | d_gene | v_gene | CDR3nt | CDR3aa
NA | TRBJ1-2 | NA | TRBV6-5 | TGTGCCAGCACTGTCGGGGGGGCGAGGGGCTACACCTTC | CASTVGGARGYTF
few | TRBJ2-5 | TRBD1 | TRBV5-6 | TGTGCCAGCAGCTTGGACGGGATTGGGACAGGAGTCCAAGAGACCCAGTACTTC | CASSLDGIGTGVQETQYF
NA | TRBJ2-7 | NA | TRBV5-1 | TGCGCCAGCAGCTTGTCTCTCTACGAGCAGTACTTC | CASSLSLYEQYF
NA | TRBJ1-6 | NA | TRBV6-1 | TGTGCCAGCACCGAAGGGGGTCCCTATTCACCCCTCCACTTT | CASTEGGPYSPLHF
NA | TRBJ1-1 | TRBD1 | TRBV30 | TGTGCCTGGCAGGGGGAGGTGGGGACTGAAGCTTTCTTT | CAWQGEVGTEAFF
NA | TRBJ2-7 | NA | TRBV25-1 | TGTGCCAGCAGCGGGGATGGGTTCTACGAGCAGTACTTC | CASSGDGFYEQYF
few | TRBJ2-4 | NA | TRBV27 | TGTGCCAGCAGTTTAAAATTTACACAGATCAAAAACATTCAGTACTTC | CASSLKFTQIKNIQYF
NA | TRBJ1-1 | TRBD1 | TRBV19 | TGTGCCAGTAGTATAGCAGGGGGACGGATGAACACTGAAGCTTTCTTT | CASSIAGGRMNTEAFF
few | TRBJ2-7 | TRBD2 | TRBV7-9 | TGTGCCAGCAGCTTAGGGAGACTAGCGACCTCCTACGAGCAGTACTTC | CASSLGRLATSYEQYF
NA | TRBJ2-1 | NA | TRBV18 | TGTGCCAGCTCCCCCCAGCGGTCCTACAATGAGCAGTTCTTC | CASSPQRSYNEQFF
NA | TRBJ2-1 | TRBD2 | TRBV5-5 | TGTGCCAGCAGCCCGGGACTAGCGGGAAATGAGCAGTTCTTC | CASSPGLAGNEQFF
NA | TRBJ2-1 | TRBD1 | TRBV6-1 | TGTGCCAGCAGCTTTGGACAGGGGTCCTACAATGAGCAGTTCTTC | CASSFGQGSYNEQFF
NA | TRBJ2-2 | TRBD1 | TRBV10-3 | TGTGCCATCAGTGGACAGGGAAACACCGGGGAGCTGTTTTTT | CAISGQGNTGELFF
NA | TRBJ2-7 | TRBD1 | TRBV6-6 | TGTGCCAGCAGTACCCCGGGACAGGGGTACGAGCAGTACTTC | CASSTPGQGYEQYF
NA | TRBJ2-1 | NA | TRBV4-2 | TGTGCCAGCAGCCAAGGGTGGGAGGCTTACAATGAGCAGTTCTTC | CASSQGWEAYNEQFF
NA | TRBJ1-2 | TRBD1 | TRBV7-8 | TGTGCCAGCAGCCTTACAGCGACAGGGGGCAATGGCTACACCTTC | CASSLTATGGNGYTF
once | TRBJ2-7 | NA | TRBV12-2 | TGTGCAAGTCGCGTGGGGGAGCCAGACAGGGGGCTCGAGCAGTACTTC | CASRVGEPDRGLEQYF
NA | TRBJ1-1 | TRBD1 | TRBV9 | TGTGCCAGCAGCGCAGGACAGGCGATGAACACTGAAGCTTTCTTT | CASSAGQAMNTEAFF
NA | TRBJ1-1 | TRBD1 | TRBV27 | TGTGCCAGCAGACGAGGACAGGGGGCGCGTTCTAGAGCTTTCTTT | CASRRGQGARSRAFF
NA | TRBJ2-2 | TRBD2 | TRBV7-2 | TGTGCCAGCAGCTTAGCTTTAGCGGGAGGGCCAGGGACCGGGGAGCTGTTTTTT | CASSLALAGGPGTGELFF
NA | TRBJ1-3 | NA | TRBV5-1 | TGCGCCAGCAGCGCAGGGCCTGGAAACACCATATATTTT | CASSAGPGNTIYF
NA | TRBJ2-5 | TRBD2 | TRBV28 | TGTGCCAGCACGGGGGGTGGCCAAGAGACCCAGTACTTC | CASTGGGQETQYF